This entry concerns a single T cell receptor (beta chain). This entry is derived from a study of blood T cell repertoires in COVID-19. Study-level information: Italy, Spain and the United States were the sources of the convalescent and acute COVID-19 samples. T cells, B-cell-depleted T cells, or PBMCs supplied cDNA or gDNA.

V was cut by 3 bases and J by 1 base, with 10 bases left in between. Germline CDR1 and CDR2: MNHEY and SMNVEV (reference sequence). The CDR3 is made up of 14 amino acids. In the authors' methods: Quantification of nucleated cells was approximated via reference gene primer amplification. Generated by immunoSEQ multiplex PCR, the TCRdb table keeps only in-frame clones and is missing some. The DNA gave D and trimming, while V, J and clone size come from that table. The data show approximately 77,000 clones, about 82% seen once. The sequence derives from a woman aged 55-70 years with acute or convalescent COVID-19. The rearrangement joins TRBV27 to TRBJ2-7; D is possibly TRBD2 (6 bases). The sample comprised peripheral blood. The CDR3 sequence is CASSLRRGSYEQYF. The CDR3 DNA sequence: TGTGCCAGCAGTTTGAGGAGGGGTTCCTACGAGCAGTACTTC.